Given below is one T cell receptor beta chain in context. Its specificity is not known. These data are taken from a study of T-cell reconstitution after alpha-beta-depleted transplantation in children. This CDR3 has 12 amino acids. J lost 7 bases, V lost 11 bases, and 10 bases had no gene match. Germline CDR1 is SGHAT and CDR2 is FQNNGV. Regarding the study as a whole: At around two months after transplant, the alpha-beta T cells were reportedly derived from several hundred expanded clones that came from non-depleted graft cells.

Unique molecular identifiers were incorporated into the prepared TCRbeta library. MiXCR, run by TCRdb on the PCR reads, gives a single entry per CDR3 protein. This sample has hundreds of thousands of distinct CDR3 sequences, with 10% to 15% found just once. The chain carries TRBV11-2 and TRBJ2-7; 8 nucleotides align to TRBD1. The clonotype comes from a male patient between 10 and 17 years old who had a stem cell transplant for acute myeloid leukemia, so the T cells may come from the graft donor. The source was PBMCs, mostly from graft donor cells, collected 360 days after TCRalphabeta/CD19-depleted stem cell transplant. The CDR3 sequence: CAPWTGPGEQYF. The CDR3 region has the DNA TGTGCCCCGTGGACAGGGCCGGGGGAGCAGTACTTC.